This T cell receptor (beta chain) emerged from a study of early T cells in non-severe SARS-CoV-2 infection. TCRdb called the 5' RACE reads again in MiXCR, with one record for every CDR3 protein. The data contain 50,000 or so distinct CDR3 sequences, around 14% of them singletons. This CDR3 region has 17 residues. Germline assignment: CDR1 SEHNR and CDR2 FQNEAQ (reference sequence). V lost 1 base to trimming and J lost 3 bases; unmatched junction nucleotides: 6. At least ten counts were recorded for this clonotype. The sequencing sample was made of whole blood. The clonotype originates from an adult who was a healthcare worker with PCR-confirmed SARS-CoV-2 infection or an uninfected control (not recorded which). The V call is TRBV7-9, the J call TRBJ2-1; TRBD1 matches at 10 bases. The chain's CDR3 is CASSLEGQGFLYNEQFF. The CDR3 DNA follows: TGTGCCAGCAGCTTAGAGGGACAGGGGTTCCTCTACAATGAGCAGTTCTTC.